Listed below are T cell receptor beta chains from one sample, sequenced in a study of blood T cell repertoires in COVID-19. Profiled with immunoSEQ multiplex PCR; TCRdb holds only in-frame clones, not every one. The profile shows roughly 41,000 clones, about 86% of them singletons. The specimen was PBMCs or T cells enriched from blood (not recorded which). These receptor sequences come from a woman aged 50 to 60 who had recovered from COVID-19. CDR3s include the opening cysteine and the closing phenylalanine or tryptophan. Each record gives: D gene, V gene, J gene, clone size, CDR3 DNA, CDR3 protein. A D gene is named only where the DNA matches it firmly. Where a row states a size, it is once, few, many or the class of an expanded clone; other rows omit it.

d_call: -
v_call: TRBV27
j_call: TRBJ1-5
clone_size: -
cdr3_nt: TGTGCCAGCAGACAGGACCTGGGGCAGCCCCAGCATTTT
cdr3_aa: CASRQDLGQPQHF

d_call: TRBD1
v_call: TRBV7-8
j_call: TRBJ1-1
clone_size: few
cdr3_nt: TGTGCCAGCAGCCCCGGGCCGGGACAGGGGGAGTGGAGCACTGAAGCTTTCTTT
cdr3_aa: CASSPGPGQGEWSTEAFF

d_call: TRBD1
v_call: TRBV19
j_call: TRBJ1-3
clone_size: -
cdr3_nt: TGTGCCAGTAGAACCCAGGGGGCGAAGGGAAACACCATATATTTT
cdr3_aa: CASRTQGAKGNTIYF

d_call: TRBD1
v_call: TRBV5-1
j_call: TRBJ2-7
clone_size: -
cdr3_nt: TGCGCCAGCCGCTTCGTGGGACAGGACTCCTACGAGCAGTACTTC
cdr3_aa: CASRFVGQDSYEQYF

d_call: -
v_call: TRBV4-2
j_call: TRBJ2-1
clone_size: -
cdr3_nt: TGTGCCAGCAGCCAAGTCTCCCTCGACAGCAATGAGCAGTTCTTC
cdr3_aa: CASSQVSLDSNEQFF

d_call: -
v_call: TRBV5-4
j_call: TRBJ2-1
clone_size: -
cdr3_nt: TGTGCCAGCAGCCCACGGGGATACAATGAGCAGTTCTTC
cdr3_aa: CASSPRGYNEQFF

d_call: -
v_call: TRBV28
j_call: TRBJ1-2
clone_size: -
cdr3_nt: TGTGCCAGCAGTTTAGGACAGAGCTATGGCTACACCTTC
cdr3_aa: CASSLGQSYGYTF

d_call: -
v_call: TRBV18
j_call: TRBJ2-3
clone_size: few
cdr3_nt: TGTGCCAGCTCACCACCGTCCGGGAACCCCTACACAGATACGCAGTATTTT
cdr3_aa: CASSPPSGNPYTDTQYF

d_call: -
v_call: TRBV20-1
j_call: TRBJ1-2
clone_size: -
cdr3_nt: TGCAGTGCTGGTGTGGGGTTGAGGGTCTATGGCTACACCTTC
cdr3_aa: CSAGVGLRVYGYTF

d_call: -
v_call: TRBV12-5
j_call: TRBJ2-1
clone_size: few
cdr3_nt: TGTGCTAGTGGTTCAGACAGCTCCTACAATGAGCAGTTCTTC
cdr3_aa: CASGSDSSYNEQFF

d_call: TRBD1
v_call: TRBV2
j_call: TRBJ1-6
clone_size: -
cdr3_nt: TGTGCCAGCAGGGACAGGCAGATTAGCTCCTATAATTCACCCCTCCACTTT
cdr3_aa: CASRDRQISSYNSPLHF

d_call: TRBD1
v_call: TRBV11-2
j_call: TRBJ1-1
clone_size: once
cdr3_nt: TGTGCCAGCAGCCTCGACAGGGACACTGAAGCTTTCTTT
cdr3_aa: CASSLDRDTEAFF

d_call: -
v_call: TRBV11-2
j_call: TRBJ2-1
clone_size: -
cdr3_nt: TGTGCCAGCAACTCCCGCTACAATGAGCAGTTCTTC
cdr3_aa: CASNSRYNEQFF

d_call: -
v_call: TRBV10-3
j_call: TRBJ1-3
clone_size: -
cdr3_nt: TGTGCCATCAGTAGGGACATCTCTGGAAACACCATATATTTT
cdr3_aa: CAISRDISGNTIYF

d_call: -
v_call: TRBV27
j_call: TRBJ1-1
clone_size: -
cdr3_nt: TGTGCCAGCAGTGTACAGGGACCGAACACTGAAGCTTTCTTT
cdr3_aa: CASSVQGPNTEAFF

d_call: -
v_call: TRBV29-1
j_call: TRBJ2-3
clone_size: -
cdr3_nt: TGCAGCGTTCAGCGTCCTCTCACAGATACGCAGTATTTT
cdr3_aa: CSVQRPLTDTQYF

d_call: TRBD1
v_call: TRBV28
j_call: TRBJ1-6
clone_size: -
cdr3_nt: TGTGCCAGCAGCCATCCCCGGGACAGGGATAATTCACCCCTCCACTTT
cdr3_aa: CASSHPRDRDNSPLHF

d_call: TRBD1
v_call: TRBV29-1
j_call: TRBJ2-3
clone_size: -
cdr3_nt: TGCAGCGTTGTTCGGACAGGGGCGGGAGATACGCAGTATTTT
cdr3_aa: CSVVRTGAGDTQYF

d_call: TRBD1
v_call: TRBV19
j_call: TRBJ1-5
clone_size: once
cdr3_nt: TGTGCCAGTATGTCACAGGGGGTTCAGCCCCAGCATTTT
cdr3_aa: CASMSQGVQPQHF

d_call: TRBD1
v_call: TRBV4-2
j_call: TRBJ1-3
clone_size: -
cdr3_nt: TGTGCCAGCAGCCGACAGGGACAGGGGATAGGAAACACCATATATTTT
cdr3_aa: CASSRQGQGIGNTIYF

d_call: TRBD1
v_call: TRBV30
j_call: TRBJ1-1
clone_size: -
cdr3_nt: TGTGCCTGGAGTGGGGGACAGCTGAACACTGAAGCTTTCTTT
cdr3_aa: CAWSGGQLNTEAFF

d_call: -
v_call: TRBV5-1
j_call: TRBJ2-5
clone_size: -
cdr3_nt: TGCGCCAGCAGCTCTTCGGGTAACCAAGAGACCCAGTACTTC
cdr3_aa: CASSSSGNQETQYF

d_call: -
v_call: TRBV7-9
j_call: TRBJ1-5
clone_size: -
cdr3_nt: TGTGCCAGCAGCTTTCTCGATCAGCCCCAGCATTTT
cdr3_aa: CASSFLDQPQHF

d_call: -
v_call: TRBV7-2
j_call: TRBJ2-5
clone_size: -
cdr3_nt: TGTGCCAGCAGCTTACCTAGCAGACAAGAGACCCAGTACTTC
cdr3_aa: CASSLPSRQETQYF

d_call: TRBD1
v_call: TRBV19
j_call: TRBJ2-1
clone_size: -
cdr3_nt: TGTGCCAGTAGTACCGGACAGGGCTACTGGGACGGCCAGCAGTTCTTC
cdr3_aa: CASSTGQGYWDGQQFF

d_call: TRBD2
v_call: TRBV6-2/TRBV6-3
j_call: TRBJ2-7
clone_size: -
cdr3_nt: TGTGCCAGCAGCCAGCTAGCGGGGGGGTTCTACGAGCAGTACTTC
cdr3_aa: CASSQLAGGFYEQYF

d_call: -
v_call: TRBV7-9
j_call: TRBJ1-1
clone_size: -
cdr3_nt: TGTGCCAGCCTTTATTCCGGGAACACTGAAGCTTTCTTT
cdr3_aa: CASLYSGNTEAFF

d_call: -
v_call: TRBV3-1/TRBV3-2
j_call: TRBJ2-3
clone_size: -
cdr3_nt: TGTGCCAGCAGCCAAGAGGCTGCGGCAGATACGCAGTATTTT
cdr3_aa: CASSQEAAADTQYF

d_call: -
v_call: TRBV7-9
j_call: TRBJ2-6
clone_size: -
cdr3_nt: TGTGCCAGCTCGAAAACTCGCTCTGGGGCCAACGTCCTGACTTTC
cdr3_aa: CASSKTRSGANVLTF

d_call: TRBD2
v_call: TRBV20-1
j_call: TRBJ2-7
clone_size: few
cdr3_nt: TGCAGTGCTAGAGAAATTGTAGCGGGGTACTTC
cdr3_aa: CSAREIVAGYF

d_call: TRBD1
v_call: TRBV28
j_call: TRBJ1-4
clone_size: -
cdr3_nt: TGTGCCAGCCACAGGACAGGGAGGGAAAAACTGTTTTTT
cdr3_aa: CASHRTGREKLFF

d_call: TRBD1
v_call: TRBV27
j_call: TRBJ1-2
clone_size: -
cdr3_nt: TGTGCCAGCAGCGCTGACAGGGCTAACTATGGCTACACCTTC
cdr3_aa: CASSADRANYGYTF

d_call: TRBD2
v_call: TRBV5-1
j_call: TRBJ2-1
clone_size: -
cdr3_nt: TGCGCCAGCAGCTTGCGGGGACTAGCGGGAAATGAGCAGTTCTTC
cdr3_aa: CASSLRGLAGNEQFF

d_call: TRBD1
v_call: TRBV3-1/TRBV3-2
j_call: TRBJ2-7
clone_size: -
cdr3_nt: TGTGCCACCCGGGACAGGGACGGCGAGCAGTACTTC
cdr3_aa: CATRDRDGEQYF

d_call: -
v_call: TRBV18
j_call: TRBJ2-1
clone_size: -
cdr3_nt: TGTGCCAGCTCACCCCTCGACAGCAACAATGAGCAGTTCTTC
cdr3_aa: CASSPLDSNNEQFF

d_call: -
v_call: TRBV10-3
j_call: TRBJ2-3
clone_size: -
cdr3_nt: TGTGCCATCAGGGCTGGCGGGGAGACAGATACGCAGTATTTT
cdr3_aa: CAIRAGGETDTQYF

d_call: TRBD2
v_call: TRBV5-4
j_call: TRBJ2-2
clone_size: -
cdr3_nt: TGTGCCAGCAGGAGGACTAGCGGGCTCACCGGGGAGCTGTTTTTT
cdr3_aa: CASRRTSGLTGELFF

d_call: -
v_call: TRBV28
j_call: TRBJ2-1
clone_size: -
cdr3_nt: TGTGCCAGCAGGACTAGTTTCCATGAGCAGTTCTTC
cdr3_aa: CASRTSFHEQFF

d_call: TRBD2
v_call: TRBV5-1
j_call: TRBJ2-1
clone_size: -
cdr3_nt: TGCGCCAGCAGCTTGGGGCGGGGGGTCGTATCGTGGGATGAGCAGTTCTTC
cdr3_aa: CASSLGRGVVSWDEQFF

d_call: -
v_call: TRBV4-1
j_call: TRBJ1-5
clone_size: -
cdr3_nt: TGCGCCAGCAGCCAAGAGGAGGGGAGGCAGCCCCAGCATTTT
cdr3_aa: CASSQEEGRQPQHF

d_call: -
v_call: TRBV7-9
j_call: TRBJ1-2
clone_size: -
cdr3_nt: TGTGCCAGCAGCTCCTCGACAGGTCATGGCTACACCTTC
cdr3_aa: CASSSSTGHGYTF

d_call: TRBD1
v_call: TRBV3-1/TRBV3-2
j_call: TRBJ1-2
clone_size: few
cdr3_nt: TGTGCCAGCAGGGAACTGGGACAGGGAAACTATGGCTACACCTTC
cdr3_aa: CASRELGQGNYGYTF

d_call: -
v_call: TRBV27
j_call: TRBJ2-1
clone_size: -
cdr3_nt: TGTGCCAGCAGTTTAGGTCCTAGCTGGCACAATAATGAGCAGTTCTTC
cdr3_aa: CASSLGPSWHNNEQFF

d_call: -
v_call: TRBV27
j_call: TRBJ2-2
clone_size: -
cdr3_nt: TGTGCCAGCAGTTCGAACGGGCGGGGACCCCCGAACACCGGGGAGCTGTTTTTT
cdr3_aa: CASSSNGRGPPNTGELFF

d_call: TRBD1
v_call: TRBV10-3
j_call: TRBJ1-1
clone_size: -
cdr3_nt: TGTGCCATCAGTGCGCCGGGACAGGGTAGGCCCACTGAAGCTTTCTTT
cdr3_aa: CAISAPGQGRPTEAFF

d_call: TRBD2
v_call: TRBV7-2
j_call: TRBJ2-7
clone_size: -
cdr3_nt: TGTGCCAGCAGCTTCTATGGAGGGAGGGCCTACGAGCAGTACTTC
cdr3_aa: CASSFYGGRAYEQYF

d_call: -
v_call: TRBV7-9
j_call: TRBJ1-4
clone_size: few
cdr3_nt: TGTGCCAGCAGCCTCTCACGGAGTTGGGAAAAACTGTTTTTT
cdr3_aa: CASSLSRSWEKLFF

d_call: TRBD1
v_call: TRBV19
j_call: TRBJ1-6
clone_size: -
cdr3_nt: TGTGCCAGTAGTCCCGGGACAGGACTGGGAAATTCACCCCTCCACTTT
cdr3_aa: CASSPGTGLGNSPLHF

d_call: TRBD1
v_call: TRBV11-2
j_call: TRBJ1-1
clone_size: -
cdr3_nt: TGTGCCAGCAGCTTAGTGGACAGGGATACTGAAGCTTTCTTT
cdr3_aa: CASSLVDRDTEAFF